This TCR beta chain was identified during a study of regulatory T cells in long-lasting Graves disease. Time point denoted: persistent/refractory GD, antithyroid drugs over 5 years with positive TRAb. Extracted PBMC RNA gave rise to the TCR library. This clonotype was observed a few times. Investigators prepared the TCR beta libraries by applying iRepertoire HTBI primers and Arm-PCR of CDR3 regions. TCRdb re-analysed the multiplex PCR reads in MiXCR, keeping a single row per CDR3 protein. The table has around 500,000 distinct CDR3 sequences, more than 20% seen once. Trimming cost V 4 bases and J 2 bases, with 13 bases left between them. This CDR3 has 15 amino acids. Germline assignment: CDR1 SGHRS and CDR2 YFSETQ.

The source is a female donor with Graves disease. The chain uses TRBV5-1 and TRBJ1-3; possibly TRBD1 for D (6 bases). The source was peripheral blood mononuclear cells (PBMCs), collected when the disease was refractory, from a patient treated with antithyroid drugs. The CDR3 DNA is TGCGCCAGCAGCCAGGAGGGGGGGCCTGGAAACACCATATATTTT. Translation: CASSQEGGPGNTIYF.